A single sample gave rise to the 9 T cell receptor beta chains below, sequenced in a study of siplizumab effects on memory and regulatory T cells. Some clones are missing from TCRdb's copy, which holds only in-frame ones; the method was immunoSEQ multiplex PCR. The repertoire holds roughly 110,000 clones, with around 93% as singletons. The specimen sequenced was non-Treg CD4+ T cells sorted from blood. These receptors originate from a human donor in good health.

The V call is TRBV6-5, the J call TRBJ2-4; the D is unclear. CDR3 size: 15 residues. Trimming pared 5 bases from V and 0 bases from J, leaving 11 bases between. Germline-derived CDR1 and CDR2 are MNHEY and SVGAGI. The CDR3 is CASSKGSVAKNIQYF. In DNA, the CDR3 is TGTGCCAGCAGTAAGGGATCGGTAGCCAAAAACATTCAGTACTTC.

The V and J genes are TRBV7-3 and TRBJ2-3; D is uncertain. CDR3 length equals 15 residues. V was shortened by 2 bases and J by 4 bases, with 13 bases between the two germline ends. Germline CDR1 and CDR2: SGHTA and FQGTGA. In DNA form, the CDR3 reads TGTGCCAGCAGCTTAGTGCCCTACGCCCCAGATACGCAGTATTTT. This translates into CASSLVPYAPDTQYF.

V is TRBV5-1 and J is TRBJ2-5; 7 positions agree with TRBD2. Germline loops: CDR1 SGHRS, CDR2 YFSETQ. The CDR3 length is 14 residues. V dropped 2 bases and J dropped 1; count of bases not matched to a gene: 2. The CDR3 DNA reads TGCGCCAGCAGCTTAGCGGGGCCCCAAGAGACCCAGTACTTC. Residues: CASSLAGPQETQYF.

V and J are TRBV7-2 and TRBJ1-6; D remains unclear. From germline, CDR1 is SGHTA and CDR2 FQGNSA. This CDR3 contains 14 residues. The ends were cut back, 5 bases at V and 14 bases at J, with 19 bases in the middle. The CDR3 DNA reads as TGTGCCAGCAGCCCTCCGGGCGGGAGGCGGGCCCTCCACTTT. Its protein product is CASSPPGGRRALHF. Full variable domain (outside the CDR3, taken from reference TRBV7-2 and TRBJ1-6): GAGVSQSPSNKVTEKGKDVELRCDPISGHTALYWYRQSLGQGLEFLIYFQGNSAPDKSGLPSDRFSAERTGGSVSTLTIQRTQQEDSAVYLCASSPPGGRRALHFGNGTRLTVT.

This chain's CDR3 is CASSQTTASGTEAFF. CDR3 coding DNA: TGCGCCAGCAGCCAAACAACGGCTTCTGGGACTGAAGCTTTCTTT. The chain is built from TRBV4-1 and TRBJ1-1, with D uncertain. V was cut by 2 bases and J by 5 bases, with 15 bases left in between. Germline values: CDR1 MGHRA, CDR2 YSYEKL. The CDR3 runs 15 residues.

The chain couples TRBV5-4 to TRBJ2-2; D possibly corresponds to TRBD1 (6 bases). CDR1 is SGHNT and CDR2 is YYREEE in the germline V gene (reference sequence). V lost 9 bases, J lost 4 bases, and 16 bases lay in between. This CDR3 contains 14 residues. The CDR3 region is CATQKQGGTGELFF. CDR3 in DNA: TGTGCCACCCAAAAACAGGGCGGCACCGGGGAGCTGTTTTTT.

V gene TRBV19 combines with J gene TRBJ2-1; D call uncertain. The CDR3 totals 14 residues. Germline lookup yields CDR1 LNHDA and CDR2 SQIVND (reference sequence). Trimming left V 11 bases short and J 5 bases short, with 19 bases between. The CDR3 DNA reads TGTGCCTCCCGCCTCCTCGAGCGCCACAATGAGCAGTTCTTC. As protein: CASRLLERHNEQFF.

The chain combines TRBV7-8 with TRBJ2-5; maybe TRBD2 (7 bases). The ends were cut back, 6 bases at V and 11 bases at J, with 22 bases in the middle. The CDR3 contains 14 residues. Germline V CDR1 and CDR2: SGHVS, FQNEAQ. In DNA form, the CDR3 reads TGTGCCAGCAGGTTCCGGGACAATGGGGGGGAGCAGTACTTC. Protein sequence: CASRFRDNGGEQYF.

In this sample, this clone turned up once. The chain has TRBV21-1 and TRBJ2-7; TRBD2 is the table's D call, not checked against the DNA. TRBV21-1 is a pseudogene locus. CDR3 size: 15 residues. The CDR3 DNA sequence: TGTGCCAGCACCCCTAGCGGGGGGGCCCCCTACGAGCAGTACTTC. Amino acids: CASTPSGGAPYEQYF.